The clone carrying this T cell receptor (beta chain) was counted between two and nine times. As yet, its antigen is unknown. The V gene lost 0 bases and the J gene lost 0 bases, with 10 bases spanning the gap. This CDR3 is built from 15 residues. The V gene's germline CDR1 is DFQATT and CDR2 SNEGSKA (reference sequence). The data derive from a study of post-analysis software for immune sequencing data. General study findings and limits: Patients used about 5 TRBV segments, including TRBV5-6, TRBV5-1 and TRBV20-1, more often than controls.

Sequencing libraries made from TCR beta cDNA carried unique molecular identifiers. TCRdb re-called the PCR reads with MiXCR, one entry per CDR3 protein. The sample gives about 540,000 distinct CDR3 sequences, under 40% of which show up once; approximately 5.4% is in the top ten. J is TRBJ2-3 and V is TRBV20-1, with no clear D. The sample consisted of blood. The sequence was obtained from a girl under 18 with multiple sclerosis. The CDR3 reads CSARDQGRSTDTQYF. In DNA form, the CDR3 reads TGCAGTGCTAGAGATCAAGGACGCAGCACAGATACGCAGTATTTT.